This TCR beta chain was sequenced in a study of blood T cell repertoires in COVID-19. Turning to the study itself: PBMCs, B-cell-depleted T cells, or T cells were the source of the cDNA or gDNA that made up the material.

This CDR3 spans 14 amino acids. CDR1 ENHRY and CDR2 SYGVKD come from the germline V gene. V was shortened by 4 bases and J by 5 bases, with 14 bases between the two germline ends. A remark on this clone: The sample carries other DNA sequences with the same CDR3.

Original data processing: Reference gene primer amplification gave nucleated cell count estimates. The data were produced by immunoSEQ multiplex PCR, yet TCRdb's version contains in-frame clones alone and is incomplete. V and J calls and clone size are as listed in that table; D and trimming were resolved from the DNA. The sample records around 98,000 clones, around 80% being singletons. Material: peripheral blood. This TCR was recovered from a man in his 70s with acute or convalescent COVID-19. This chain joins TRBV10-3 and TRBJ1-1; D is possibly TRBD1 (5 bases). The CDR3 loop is CAISAGGTETEAFF. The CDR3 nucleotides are TGTGCCATCAGTGCGGGGGGAACAGAGACTGAAGCTTTCTTT.